The clone carrying this TCR beta chain came up a few times. V lost 5 bases, J lost 7 bases, and 14 bases stayed unmatched. Germline V CDR1 and CDR2: ENHRY, SYGVKD. This CDR3 contains 18 residues. This entry is derived from a study of blood T cell repertoires in COVID-19. Whole-study context: COVID-19 samples from acute and convalescent phases originated in the United States, Italy and Spain. T cells, B-cell-depleted T cells, or PBMCs provided the cDNA or gDNA that served as material.

Assay: immunoSEQ multiplex PCR; the TCRdb copy retains only in-frame clones and omits some. The data hold about 67,000 clones, with 86% observed a single time. The source of this sequence is a man in his fifties with active COVID-19. Sequences were obtained from peripheral blood. The J gene is TRBJ1-6, the V gene TRBV10-3, with 10 bases that match TRBD1. CDR3 bases: TGTGCCATCAGTCCCGGACGGACAGGGGGAGGATCCAATTCACCCCTCCACTTT. Translating gives CAISPGRTGGGSNSPLHF.